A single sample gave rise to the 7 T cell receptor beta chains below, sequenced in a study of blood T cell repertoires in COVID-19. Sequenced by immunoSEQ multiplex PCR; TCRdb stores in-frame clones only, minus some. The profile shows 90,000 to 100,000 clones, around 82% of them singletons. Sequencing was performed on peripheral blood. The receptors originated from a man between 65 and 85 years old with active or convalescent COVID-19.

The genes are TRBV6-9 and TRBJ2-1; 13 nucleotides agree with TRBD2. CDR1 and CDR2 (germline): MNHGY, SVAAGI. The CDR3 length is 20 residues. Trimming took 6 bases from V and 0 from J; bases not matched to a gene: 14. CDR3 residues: CASSTRRTSGGQSSYNEQFF. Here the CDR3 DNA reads TGTGCCAGCAGCACCCGGCGGACTAGCGGGGGCCAGAGCTCCTACAATGAGCAGTTCTTC.

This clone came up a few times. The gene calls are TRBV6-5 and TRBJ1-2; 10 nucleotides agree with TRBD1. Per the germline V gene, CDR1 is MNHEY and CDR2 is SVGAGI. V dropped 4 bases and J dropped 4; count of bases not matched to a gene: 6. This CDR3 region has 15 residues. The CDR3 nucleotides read TGTGCCAGCAGTTTGAGGGACAGGGGAACCTATGGCTACACCTTC. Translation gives CASSLRDRGTYGYTF.

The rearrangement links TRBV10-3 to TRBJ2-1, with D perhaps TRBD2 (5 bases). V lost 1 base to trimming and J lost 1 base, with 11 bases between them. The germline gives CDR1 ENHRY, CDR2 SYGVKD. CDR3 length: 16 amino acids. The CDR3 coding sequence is TGTGCCATCAGTGAGTGGGAGACAAGGTCCTACAATGAGCAGTTCTTC. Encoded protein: CAISEWETRSYNEQFF.

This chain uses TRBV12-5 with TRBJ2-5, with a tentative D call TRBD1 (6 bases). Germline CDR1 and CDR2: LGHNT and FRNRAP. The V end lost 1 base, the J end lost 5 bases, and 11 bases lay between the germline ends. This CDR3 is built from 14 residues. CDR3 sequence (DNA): TGTGCTAGTGGTTTGGATAACAGGGTCGAGACCCAGTACTTC. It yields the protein CASGLDNRVETQYF.

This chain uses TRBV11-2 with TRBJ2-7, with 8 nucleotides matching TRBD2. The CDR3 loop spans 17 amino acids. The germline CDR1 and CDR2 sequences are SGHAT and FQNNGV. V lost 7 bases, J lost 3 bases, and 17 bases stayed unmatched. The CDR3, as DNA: TGTGCCAGCATCCAATCGGGGTCGGGGGGGCCCCTCTACGAGCAGTACTTC. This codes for CASIQSGSGGPLYEQYF.

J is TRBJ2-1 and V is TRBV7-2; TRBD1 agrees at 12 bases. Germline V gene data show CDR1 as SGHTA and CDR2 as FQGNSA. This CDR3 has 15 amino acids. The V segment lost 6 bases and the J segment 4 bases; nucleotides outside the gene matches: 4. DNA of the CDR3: TGTGCCAGCAGTGGGACAGGGGGCGCGTACAATGAGCAGTTCTTC. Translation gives CASSGTGGAYNEQFF.

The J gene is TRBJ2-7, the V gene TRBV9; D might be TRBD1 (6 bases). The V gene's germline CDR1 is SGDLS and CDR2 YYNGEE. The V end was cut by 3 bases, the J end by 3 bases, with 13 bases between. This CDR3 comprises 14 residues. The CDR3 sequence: CASSAGQFNYEQYF. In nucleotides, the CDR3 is TGTGCCAGCAGCGCAGGACAGTTTAACTACGAGCAGTACTTC.